Below are 2 T cell receptor beta chains sequenced from a single sample in a study of PD-L1 blockade in urothelial cancer. Some clones are missing from TCRdb's copy, which holds only in-frame ones; the method was immunoSEQ multiplex PCR. The sample carries approximately 39,000 clones, approximately 90% recorded once. The sample here was PBMCs, taken around atezolizumab (anti-PD-L1) treatment. Source of these receptors: a man in his 60s with urothelial cancer.

V and J are TRBV6-1 and TRBJ2-1; TRBD1 aligns across 7 bases. The V and J ends lost 6 bases and 6 bases, in that order; junction bases with no gene match: 11. The CDR3 loop spans 15 amino acids. Germline assignment: CDR1 MNHNS and CDR2 SASEGT. The DNA of the CDR3 is TGTGCCAGCAGGACAGGGACCTCGCACCCCAATGAGCAGTTCTTC. Translated: CASRTGTSHPNEQFF.

The sample holds one count of this clone. The V and J genes are TRBV4-2 and TRBJ2-6; D is uncertain. CDR1 and CDR2 from the germline V gene are LGHNA and YNFKEQ. This CDR3 has 17 residues. Trimming took off 3 bases at V and 0 bases at J, with 12 bases between the two ends. CDR3 region: CASSQAADHSGANVLTF. The CDR3 nucleotides are TGTGCCAGCAGCCAGGCGGCAGACCACTCTGGGGCCAACGTCCTGACTTTC.